This T cell receptor (beta chain) is from a study of CD8 T cells in Susac syndrome. The CDR3 is 14 amino acids. The V and J ends lost 0 bases and 7 bases respectively, with 12 bases between them. From germline, CDR1 is DFQATT and CDR2 SNEGSKA (reference sequence). Random hexamers served to reverse transcribe about 0.45 to 1 ug RNA. The authors amplified TCR beta CDR3 across 54 Vbeta and 13 Jbeta using immunoSEQ multiplex PCR. One entry per CDR3 protein results from TCRdb running MiXCR on the immunoSEQ multiplex PCR reads. Of roughly 160,000 distinct CDR3 sequences listed, 90% to 95% are singletons. Blood CD8+ and CD4+ T cells underwent high-throughput TCR beta sequencing. FACS was used to enrich TEMRA cells, whereas the CD8+ and CD4+ T cells were obtained by negative isolation.

This rearrangement joins TRBV20-1 to TRBJ1-4; perhaps TRBD1 as D (5 bases). The sequence was obtained from a human donor in good health. The sample taken for sequencing was CD4+ T cells from PBMCs. The CDR3 DNA reads as TGCAGTGCTAGAGACAGGCGGGGGATTGAAAAACTGTTTTTT. Encoded protein: CSARDRRGIEKLFF.